The following is a T cell receptor (beta chain) sequence with its context. Antigen specificity is unknown. This sample was included in a study of immune evolution from preneoplasia to lung adenocarcinoma. Study findings and constraints: Top clone frequencies peaked in normal lung, apparently declining through invasive adenocarcinoma.

Libraries were prepared by immunoSEQ multiplex PCR; TCRdb keeps only in-frame clonotypes and omits some of them. This sample has about 14,000 clones, with about 85% found just once. H&E slides confirmed each diagnosis, reviewed by two pathologists independently. After pathologic assessment, macro-dissection selected premalignant or tumor cells for extraction. V lost 0 bases, J lost 4 bases, and 9 bases lay in between. Germline-derived CDR1 and CDR2 are SGHTA and FQGNSA. The CDR3 spans 14 residues. Sample: FFPE lung adenocarcinoma in situ tissue. The sequence was obtained from a donor of 70 years or more with lung adenocarcinoma. The V gene is TRBV7-2, the J gene TRBJ1-2, with D uncertain. This chain's CDR3 is CASSLASHRYGYTF. The CDR3, as DNA: TGTGCCAGCAGCTTAGCGAGTCACCGCTATGGCTACACCTTC.